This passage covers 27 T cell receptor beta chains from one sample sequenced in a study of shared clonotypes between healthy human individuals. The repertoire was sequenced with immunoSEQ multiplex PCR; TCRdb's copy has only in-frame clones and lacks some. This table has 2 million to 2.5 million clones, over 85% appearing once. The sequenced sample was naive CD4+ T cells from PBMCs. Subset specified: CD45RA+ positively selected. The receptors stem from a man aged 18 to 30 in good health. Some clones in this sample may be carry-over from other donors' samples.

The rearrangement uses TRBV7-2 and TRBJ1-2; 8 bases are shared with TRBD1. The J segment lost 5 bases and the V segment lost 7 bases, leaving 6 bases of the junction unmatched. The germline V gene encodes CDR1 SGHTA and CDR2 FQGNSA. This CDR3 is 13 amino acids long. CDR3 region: CASNTGTGYGYTF. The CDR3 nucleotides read TGTGCCAGCAACACCGGGACAGGATATGGCTACACCTTC.

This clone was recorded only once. This CDR3 reads CASGYTTASYEQYF. Here the CDR3 DNA reads TGTGCTAGTGGTTACACTACGGCATCCTACGAGCAGTACTTC. The chain uses TRBV12-5 and TRBJ2-7; D call uncertain. From germline, CDR1 is LGHNT and CDR2 FRNRAP. The CDR3 extends over 14 amino acids. The germline V and J ends were trimmed by 4 bases and 1 base, with 11 bases remaining between them.

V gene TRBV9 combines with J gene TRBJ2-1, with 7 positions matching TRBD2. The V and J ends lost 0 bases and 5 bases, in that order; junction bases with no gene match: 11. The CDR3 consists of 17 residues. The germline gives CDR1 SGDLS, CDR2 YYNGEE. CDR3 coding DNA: TGTGCCAGCAGCGTAGCTGGGGCGGGAGCGGGCAACAATGAGCAGTTCTTC. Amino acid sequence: CASSVAGAGAGNNEQFF.

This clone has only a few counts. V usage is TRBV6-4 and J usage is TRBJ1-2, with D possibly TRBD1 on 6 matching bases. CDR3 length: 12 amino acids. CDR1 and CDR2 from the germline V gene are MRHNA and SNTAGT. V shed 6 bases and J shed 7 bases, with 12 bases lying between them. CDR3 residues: CASRANRAGYTF. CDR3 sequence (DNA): TGTGCCAGCAGGGCAAACAGGGCTGGCTACACCTTC.

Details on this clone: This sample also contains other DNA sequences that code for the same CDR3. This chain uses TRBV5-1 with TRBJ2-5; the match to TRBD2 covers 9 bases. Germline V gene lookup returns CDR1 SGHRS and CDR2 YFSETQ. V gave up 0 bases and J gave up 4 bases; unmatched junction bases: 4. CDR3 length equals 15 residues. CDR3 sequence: CASSLEVSGGETQYF. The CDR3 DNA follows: TGCGCCAGCAGCTTGGAAGTTAGCGGGGGAGAGACCCAGTACTTC.

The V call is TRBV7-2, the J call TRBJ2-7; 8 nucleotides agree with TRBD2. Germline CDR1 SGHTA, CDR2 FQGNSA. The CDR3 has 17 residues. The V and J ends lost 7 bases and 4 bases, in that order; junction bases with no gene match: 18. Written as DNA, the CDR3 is TGTGCCAGCACTACGATGGTGATCGGGACTAGTGCTTACGAGCAGTACTTC. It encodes CASTTMVIGTSAYEQYF. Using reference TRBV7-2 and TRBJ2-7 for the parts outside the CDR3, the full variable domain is GAGVSQSPSNKVTEKGKDVELRCDPISGHTALYWYRQSLGQGLEFLIYFQGNSAPDKSGLPSDRFSAERTGGSVSTLTIQRTQQEDSAVYLCASTTMVIGTSAYEQYFGPGTRLTVT.

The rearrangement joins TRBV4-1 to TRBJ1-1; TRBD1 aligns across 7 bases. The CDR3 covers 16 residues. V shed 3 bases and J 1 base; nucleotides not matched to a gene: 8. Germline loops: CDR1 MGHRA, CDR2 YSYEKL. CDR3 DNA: TGCGCCAGCAGCCAGGATCAGGGGGGTGGGAACACTGAAGCTTTCTTT. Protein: CASSQDQGGGNTEAFF.

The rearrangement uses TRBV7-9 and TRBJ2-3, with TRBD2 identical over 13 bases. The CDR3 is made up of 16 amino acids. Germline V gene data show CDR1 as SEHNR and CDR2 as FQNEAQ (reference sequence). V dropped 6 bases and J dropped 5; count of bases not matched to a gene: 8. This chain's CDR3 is CASSPGLAGEVDTQYF. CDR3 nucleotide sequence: TGTGCCAGCAGTCCTGGACTAGCGGGAGAGGTAGATACGCAGTATTTT.

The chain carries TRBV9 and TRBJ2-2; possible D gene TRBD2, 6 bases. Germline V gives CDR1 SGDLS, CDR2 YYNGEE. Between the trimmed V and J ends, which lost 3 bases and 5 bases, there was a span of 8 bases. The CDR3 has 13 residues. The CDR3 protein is CASSARETGELFF. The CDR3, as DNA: TGTGCCAGCAGCGCCCGGGAGACCGGGGAGCTGTTTTTT.

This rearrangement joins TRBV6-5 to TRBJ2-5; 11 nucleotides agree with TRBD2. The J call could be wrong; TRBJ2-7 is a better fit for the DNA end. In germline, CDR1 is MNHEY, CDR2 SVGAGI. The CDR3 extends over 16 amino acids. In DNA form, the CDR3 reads TGTGCCAGCAGTTACTCGTCTCGACTAGCGGGATACGAGCAGTACTTC. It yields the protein CASSYSSRLAGYEQYF.

Written as DNA, the CDR3 is TGCGCCAGCAGCCCCGTGTGGGGGGCTGGATACAATGAGCAGTTCTTC. It yields the protein CASSPVWGAGYNEQFF. The J gene is TRBJ2-1, the V gene TRBV5-1, with D tentatively TRBD1 or TRBD2 (6 bases each). CDR1 SGHRS and CDR2 YFSETQ come from the germline V gene. The CDR3 length is 16 residues. Between the trimmed V and J ends, which lost 4 bases and 4 bases, there was a span of 18 bases.

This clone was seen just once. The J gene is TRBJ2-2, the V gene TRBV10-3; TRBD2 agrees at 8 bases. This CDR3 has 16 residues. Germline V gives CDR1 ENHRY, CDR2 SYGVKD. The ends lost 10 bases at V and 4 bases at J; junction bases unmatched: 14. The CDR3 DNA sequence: TGTGCCACCCGAGGGAGCGGGAGTGAACTCACCGGGGAGCTGTTTTTT. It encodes CATRGSGSELTGELFF.

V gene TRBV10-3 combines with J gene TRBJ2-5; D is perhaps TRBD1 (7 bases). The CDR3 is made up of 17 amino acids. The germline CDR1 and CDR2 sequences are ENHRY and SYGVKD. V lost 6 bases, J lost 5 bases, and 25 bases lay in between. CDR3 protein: CAISRGQSAGGRETQYF. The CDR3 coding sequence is TGTGCCATCAGCCGGGGACAGTCGGCCGGGGGTCGGGAGACCCAGTACTTC.

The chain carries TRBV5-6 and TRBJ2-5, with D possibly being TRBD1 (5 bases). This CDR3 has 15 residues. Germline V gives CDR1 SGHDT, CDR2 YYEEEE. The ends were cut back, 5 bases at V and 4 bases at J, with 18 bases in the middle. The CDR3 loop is CASSPLRGRVETQYF. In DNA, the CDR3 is TGTGCCAGCAGTCCACTTCGCGGCAGGGTAGAGACCCAGTACTTC.

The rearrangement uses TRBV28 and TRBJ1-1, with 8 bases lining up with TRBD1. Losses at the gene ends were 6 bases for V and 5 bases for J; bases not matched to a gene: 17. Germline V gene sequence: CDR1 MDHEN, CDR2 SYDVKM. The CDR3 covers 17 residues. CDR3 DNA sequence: TGTGCCAGCAGCCCCTCGAAGACAGGGGCCCCTGGGACTGAAGCTTTCTTT. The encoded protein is CASSPSKTGAPGTEAFF.

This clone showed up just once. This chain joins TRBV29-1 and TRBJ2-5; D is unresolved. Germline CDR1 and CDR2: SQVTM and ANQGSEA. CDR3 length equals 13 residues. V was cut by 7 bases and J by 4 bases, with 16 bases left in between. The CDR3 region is CSANTFAGETQYF. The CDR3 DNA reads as TGCAGCGCTAATACATTTGCAGGAGAGACCCAGTACTTC.

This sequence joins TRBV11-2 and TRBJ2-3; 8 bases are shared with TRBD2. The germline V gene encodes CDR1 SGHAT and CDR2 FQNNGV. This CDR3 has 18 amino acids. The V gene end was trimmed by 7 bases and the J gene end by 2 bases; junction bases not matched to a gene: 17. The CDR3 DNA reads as TGTGCCAGCACCACCGGGGGTAGCGGGATCTTTAACACAGATACGCAGTATTTT. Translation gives CASTTGGSGIFNTDTQYF.

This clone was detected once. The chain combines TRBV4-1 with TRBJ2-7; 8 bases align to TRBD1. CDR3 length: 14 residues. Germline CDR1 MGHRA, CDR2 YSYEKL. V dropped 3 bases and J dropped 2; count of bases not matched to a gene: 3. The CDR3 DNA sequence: TGCGCCAGCAGCCAGAACAGGGGGACCTACGAGCAGTACTTC. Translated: CASSQNRGTYEQYF.

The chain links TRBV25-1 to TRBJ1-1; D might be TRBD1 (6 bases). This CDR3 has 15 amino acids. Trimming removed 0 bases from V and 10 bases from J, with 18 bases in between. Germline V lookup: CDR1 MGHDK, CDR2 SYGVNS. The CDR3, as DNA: TGTGCCAGCAGTGAATACAGGGGCAACGGGTACGTAGCTTTCTTT. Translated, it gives CASSEYRGNGYVAFF.

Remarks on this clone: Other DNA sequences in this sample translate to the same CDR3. CDR3 sequence: CASSLPGKGYTF. The DNA of the CDR3 is TGTGCCAGCAGCCTCCCAGGAAAAGGCTACACCTTC. This chain links TRBV28 with TRBJ1-2, with no clear D. CDR1 is MDHEN and CDR2 is SYDVKM in the germline V gene. The CDR3 consists of 12 residues. The ends were cut back, 6 bases at V and 8 bases at J, with 13 bases in the middle.

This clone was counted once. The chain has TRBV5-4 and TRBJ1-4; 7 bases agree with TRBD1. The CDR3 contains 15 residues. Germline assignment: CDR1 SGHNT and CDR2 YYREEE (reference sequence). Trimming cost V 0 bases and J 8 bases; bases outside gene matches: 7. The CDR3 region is CASSLAVTGPEKLFF. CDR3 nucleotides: TGTGCCAGCAGCTTGGCTGTGACAGGGCCAGAAAAACTGTTTTTT. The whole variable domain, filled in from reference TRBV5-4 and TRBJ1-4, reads ETGVTQSPTHLIKTRGQQVTLRCSSQSGHNTVSWYQQALGQGPQFIFQYYREEENGRGNFPPRFSGLQFPNYSSELNVNALELDDSALYLCASSLAVTGPEKLFFGSGTQLSVL.

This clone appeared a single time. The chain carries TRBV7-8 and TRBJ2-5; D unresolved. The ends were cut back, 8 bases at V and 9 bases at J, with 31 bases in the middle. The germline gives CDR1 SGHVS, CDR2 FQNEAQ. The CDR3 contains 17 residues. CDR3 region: CASLRGTPWQADAAQYF. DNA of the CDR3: TGTGCCAGCCTCAGAGGAACCCCTTGGCAGGCCGACGCGGCCCAGTACTTC. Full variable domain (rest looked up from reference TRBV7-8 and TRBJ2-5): GAGVSQSPRYKVAKRGQDVALRCDPISGHVSLFWYQQALGQGPEFLTYFQNEAQLDKSGLPSDRFFAERPEGSVSTLKIQRTQQEDSAVYLCASLRGTPWQADAAQYFGPGTRLLVL.

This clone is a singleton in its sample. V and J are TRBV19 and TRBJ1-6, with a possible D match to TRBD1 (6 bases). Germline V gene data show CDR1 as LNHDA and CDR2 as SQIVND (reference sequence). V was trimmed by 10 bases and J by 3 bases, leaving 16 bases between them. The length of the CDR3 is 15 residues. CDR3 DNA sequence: TGTGCCACCAACCGCCGGGACAACTATAATTCACCCCTCCACTTT. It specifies CATNRRDNYNSPLHF.

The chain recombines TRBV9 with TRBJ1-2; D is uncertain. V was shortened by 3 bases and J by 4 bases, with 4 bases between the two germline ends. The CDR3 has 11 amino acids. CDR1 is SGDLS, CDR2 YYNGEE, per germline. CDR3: CASSAFYGYTF. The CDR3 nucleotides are TGTGCCAGCAGCGCTTTCTATGGCTACACCTTC.

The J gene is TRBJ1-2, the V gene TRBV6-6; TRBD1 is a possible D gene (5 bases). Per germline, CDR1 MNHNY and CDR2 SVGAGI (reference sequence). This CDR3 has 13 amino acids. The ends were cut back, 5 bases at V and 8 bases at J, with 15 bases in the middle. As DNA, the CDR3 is TGTGCCAGCAGTGAGGGGAGGTACGAGGGCTACACCTTC. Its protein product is CASSEGRYEGYTF.

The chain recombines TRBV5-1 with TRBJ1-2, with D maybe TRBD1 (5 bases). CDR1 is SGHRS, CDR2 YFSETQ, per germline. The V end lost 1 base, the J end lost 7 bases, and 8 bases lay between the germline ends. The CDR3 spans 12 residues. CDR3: CASSLIGGGYTF. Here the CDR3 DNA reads TGCGCCAGCAGCTTGATTGGGGGTGGCTACACCTTC.

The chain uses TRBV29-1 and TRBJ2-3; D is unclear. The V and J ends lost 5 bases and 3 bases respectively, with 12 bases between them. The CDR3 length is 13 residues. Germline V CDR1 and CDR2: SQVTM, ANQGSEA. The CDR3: CSVRGKITDTQYF. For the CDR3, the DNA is TGCAGCGTTCGTGGGAAAATTACAGATACGCAGTATTTT.